These 21 T cell receptor beta chains were all obtained from the same sample, sequenced in a study of shared clonotypes between healthy human individuals. Libraries were prepared by immunoSEQ multiplex PCR; TCRdb keeps only in-frame clonotypes and omits some of them. In the table there are about 990,000 clones, 75% to 85% of which are singletons. Sequencing used memory CD4+ T cells from PBMCs. As for subset: CD45RA-negative fraction. Receptors originate from a man aged 18-30 years in good health. Some clones in this sample may be carry-over from other donors' samples.

The V call is TRBV9, the J call TRBJ2-7; TRBD2 matches at 9 bases. The CDR3 has 16 residues. V gave up 4 bases and J gave up 3 bases; unmatched junction bases: 11. Germline CDR1 reads SGDLS; CDR2 reads YYNGEE. CDR3 loop: CASSPGRTSVGYEQYF. In nucleotides, the CDR3 is TGTGCCAGCAGCCCCGGGAGGACTAGCGTGGGCTACGAGCAGTACTTC. The whole variable domain, remainder taken from reference TRBV9 and TRBJ2-7, is DSGVTQTPKHLITATGQRVTLRCSPRSGDLSVYWYQQSLDQGLQFLIQYYNGEERAKGNILERFSAQQFPDLHSELNLSSLELGDSALYFCASSPGRTSVGYEQYFGPGTRLTVT.

V gene TRBV27 combines with J gene TRBJ1-5; D gene uncertain. The V end lost 5 bases, the J end lost 0 bases, and 26 bases lay between the germline ends. This CDR3 has 20 amino acids. Germline loops: CDR1 MNHEY, CDR2 SMNVEV (reference sequence). Here the CDR3 DNA reads TGTGCCAGCAGTAACCGGAAGGGTGTTGGAAGTTTGTATAGCAATCAGCCCCAGCATTTT. Its protein is CASSNRKGVGSLYSNQPQHF.

This chain links TRBV6-1 with TRBJ1-5; a weak D match, TRBD1 (5 bases). Germline-derived CDR1 and CDR2 are MNHNS and SASEGT. This CDR3 has 15 amino acids. V lost 2 bases to trimming and J lost 7 bases, with 15 bases between them. CDR3 DNA sequence: TGTGCCAGCAGTGAACTTGACAGTTGGGGACAGCCCCAGCATTTT. Residues: CASSELDSWGQPQHF.

The chain links TRBV6-1 to TRBJ2-5; tentatively, D is TRBD2 (5 bases). Trimming shortened V by 0 bases and J by 1 base, and 12 bases separated the two germline ends. Germline V CDR1 and CDR2: MNHNS, SASEGT. The CDR3 runs to 16 residues. The CDR3 region is CASSEALREFQETQYF. As DNA, the CDR3 is TGTGCCAGCAGTGAAGCGCTAAGGGAGTTCCAAGAGACCCAGTACTTC.

This clone was counted a single time. CDR3 sequence: CASSLSSTEAFF. CDR3 nucleotides: TGCGCCAGCAGCTTGTCCAGCACTGAAGCTTTCTTT. The V and J genes are TRBV5-1 and TRBJ1-1; D gene uncertain. The CDR3 has 12 amino acids. In germline, CDR1 is SGHRS, CDR2 YFSETQ. Trimming shortened V by 1 base and J by 4 bases, and 5 bases separated the two germline ends. Based on the CDR3 plus reference TRBV5-1 and TRBJ1-1, the full variable domain is KAGVTQTPRYLIKTRGQQVTLSCSPISGHRSVSWYQQTPGQGLQFLFEYFSETQRNKGNFPGRFSGRQFSNSRSEMNVSTLELGDSALYLCASSLSSTEAFFGQGTRLTVV.

V gene TRBV7-3 combines with J gene TRBJ1-3; D call uncertain. The CDR3 length is 13 residues. Looked up from germline, CDR1 is SGHTA and CDR2 is FQGTGA. V was shortened by 5 bases and J by 4 bases, with 9 bases between the two germline ends. DNA for the CDR3: TGTGCCAGCAGCATCAGCGGAGGAAACACCATATATTTT. This gives the protein CASSISGGNTIYF.

This chain joins TRBV29-1 and TRBJ1-1; 7 bases agree with TRBD1. Germline CDR1 reads SQVTM; CDR2 reads ANQGSEA. CDR3 length: 12 residues. With 4 bases clipped from V and 5 bases from J, the junction kept 4 bases outside the gene matches. The CDR3 region has the DNA TGCAGCGTTGGCATACAGGGGACTGAAGCTTTCTTT. Its translation is CSVGIQGTEAFF.

The chain uses TRBV28 and TRBJ1-1; a possible D gene is TRBD1 (5 bases). V lost 3 bases, J lost 1 base, and 9 bases lay in between. CDR1 and CDR2 from the germline V gene are MDHEN and SYDVKM. The CDR3 runs 14 residues. The CDR3 DNA reads as TGTGCCAGCAGTTTTTGGGGGTCGAACACTGAAGCTTTCTTT. Amino acids: CASSFWGSNTEAFF.

This clone was found once. V gene TRBV6-6 combines with J gene TRBJ1-1; 8 positions match TRBD1. This CDR3 contains 14 residues. After removal of 4 bases from V and 1 base from J, the junction contained 2 bases not matched to a gene. Germline CDR1 and CDR2: MNHNY and SVGAGI (reference sequence). CDR3 in DNA: TGTGCCAGCAGTTTCGGACAGGGGAACACTGAAGCTTTCTTT. This sequence encodes CASSFGQGNTEAFF.

V gene TRBV2 combines with J gene TRBJ1-3; unclear D gene. V lost 1 base and J 4 bases, leaving 5 bases between the germline ends. The CDR3 loop spans 13 amino acids. CDR1 is SNHLY, CDR2 FYNNEI, per germline. CDR3 sequence: CASSEGMGNTIYF. The CDR3 DNA follows: TGTGCCAGCAGTGAAGGCATGGGAAACACCATATATTTT.

CDR3: CATSRDNGNQPQHF. The CDR3 region has the DNA TGTGCCACCAGCAGAGATAATGGCAATCAGCCCCAGCATTTT. This chain uses TRBV15 with TRBJ1-5; no reliable D call. The CDR3 length is 14 residues. Per germline, CDR1 LNHNV and CDR2 YYDKDF (reference sequence). V gave up 0 bases and J gave up 2 bases, with 5 bases separating them.

V gene TRBV28 combines with J gene TRBJ1-5; D not certain. The V and J ends lost 1 base and 4 bases respectively, with 11 bases between them. There are 15 residues in the CDR3. CDR1 is MDHEN, CDR2 SYDVKM, per germline. This CDR3 is CASSLLGRENQPQHF. The CDR3 region has the DNA TGTGCCAGCAGTTTATTGGGCCGGGAAAATCAGCCCCAGCATTTT.

The V call is TRBV27, the J call TRBJ2-6, with D possibly TRBD2 on 6 matching bases. The CDR3 totals 19 residues. V lost 5 bases to trimming and J lost 2 bases, with 22 bases between them. The germline gives CDR1 MNHEY, CDR2 SMNVEV (reference sequence). CDR3 nucleotide sequence: TGTGCCAGCAGTCCCTCCGGGGTAGGGGAGGTGCCTGGGGCCAACGTCCTGACTTTC. Translating it yields CASSPSGVGEVPGANVLTF.

This chain uses TRBV28 with TRBJ2-2; D not certain. Trimming cost V 7 bases and J 3 bases, with 6 bases left between them. Per germline, CDR1 MDHEN and CDR2 SYDVKM. The CDR3 sequence is 12 residues long. CDR3 loop: CASTPYTGELFF. In DNA form, the CDR3 reads TGTGCCAGCACCCCTTACACCGGGGAGCTGTTTTTT.

V usage is TRBV21-1 and J usage is TRBJ2-1; whether TRBD2, the table's D call, matches the DNA was not checked. TRBV21-1 is shown as a pseudogene. CDR3 length equals 20 residues. In nucleotides, the CDR3 is TGTGCCAGCAGCGGCCCCCCTAGCAAGACTAGCGTTCACTCCTACAATGAGCAGTTCTTC. Translated, it gives CASSGPPSKTSVHSYNEQFF.

This chain links TRBV7-2 with TRBJ2-5; D may be TRBD2 (5 bases). The CDR3 runs 13 residues. Between the trimmed V and J ends, which lost 3 bases and 10 bases, there was a span of 15 bases. CDR1 and CDR2 from the germline V gene are SGHTA and FQGNSA. In DNA, the CDR3 is TGTGCCAGCAGCTTGCGACGGGGAGAGGGCCAGTACTTC. As protein: CASSLRRGEGQYF.

This clone was seen once. This rearrangement joins TRBV6-4 to TRBJ1-5, with 7 bases matching TRBD1. The germline CDR1 and CDR2 sequences are MRHNA and SNTAGT. The CDR3 extends over 14 amino acids. Germline trimming cut 10 bases from V and 5 bases from J; bases unmatched to any gene: 11. The CDR3: CANPVQGLDQPQHF. DNA for the CDR3: TGTGCCAACCCCGTACAGGGGCTGGATCAGCCCCAGCATTTT.

The chain couples TRBV11-3 to TRBJ2-1; 9 nucleotides match TRBD2. The CDR3 is made up of 15 amino acids. Germline-derived CDR1 and CDR2 are SGHNT and YENEEA. The J segment lost 8 bases and the V segment lost 9 bases, leaving 14 bases of the junction unmatched. The CDR3 loop reads CASSPNSGSGDEQFF. CDR3 coding DNA: TGTGCCAGTAGTCCTAATAGCGGGAGCGGGGATGAGCAGTTCTTC.

This clone has only one observation. The V and J genes are TRBV6-1 and TRBJ2-7; 8 nucleotides line up with TRBD1. CDR1 and CDR2 (germline): MNHNS, SASEGT. The CDR3 consists of 18 residues. The V and J ends lost 1 base and 2 bases, in that order; junction bases with no gene match: 13. The DNA for the CDR3 is TGTGCCAGCAGTGAAGTGAGGGACAGGACCGGACGGGCCTACGAGCAGTACTTC. Translated: CASSEVRDRTGRAYEQYF.

This chain uses TRBV28 with TRBJ2-7; 10 nucleotides match TRBD1. Unmatched junction bases numbered 14, after V lost 10 bases and J lost 5 bases. CDR1 is MDHEN, CDR2 SYDVKM, per germline. This CDR3 has 15 amino acids. CDR3 in DNA: TGTGCCATCTCGACGTCGAGACAGGGGGCGGACGAGCAGTACTTC. Its translation: CAISTSRQGADEQYF. Looking up the rest from reference TRBV28 and TRBJ2-7 gives the full variable domain: DVKVTQSSRYLVKRTGEKVFLECVQDMDHENMFWYRQDPGLGLRLIYFSYDVKMKEKGDIPEGYSVSREKKERFSLILESASTNQTSMYLCAISTSRQGADEQYFGPGTRLTVT.

The J gene is TRBJ2-3, the V gene TRBV7-2, with D possibly matching TRBD2 (6 bases). Per the germline V gene, CDR1 is SGHTA and CDR2 is FQGNSA. There are 14 residues in the CDR3. V lost 7 bases, J lost 1 base, and 12 bases lay in between. CDR3 in amino acids: CASNLRGGTDTQYF. The CDR3 DNA reads as TGTGCCAGCAACCTGCGCGGGGGCACAGATACGCAGTATTTT.